The 18 T cell receptor beta chains below come from one sample, sequenced in a study of blood T cell repertoires in COVID-19 (dated by TCRdb to about 2020). The receptor library was made with the immunoSEQ multiplex PCR assay. TCRdb's version of the immuneACCESS table is confined to in-frame rearrangements and falls short of the full clone set. An unresolved V gene accounts for under half of the shortfall where checked; the remainder is of unknown origin. The sample yields about 120,000 clones; 90% were counted once. 3.5% to 4% of the sample is held by the ten biggest clonotypes. The sequenced material came from peripheral blood. These receptors all come from a woman aged 55-69 years with COVID-19, enrolled during active disease.

V and J are TRBV15 and TRBJ1-5; 11 bases are shared with TRBD1. The germline CDR1 and CDR2 sequences are LNHNV and YYDKDF (reference sequence). With 4 bases clipped from V and 2 bases from J, the junction kept 4 bases outside the gene matches. The CDR3 contains 16 residues. DNA for the CDR3: TGTGCCACCAGCACTATGGGACAGGGGGGCAATCAGCCCCAGCATTTT. Translated, it gives CATSTMGQGGNQPQHF.

The rearrangement joins TRBV7-2 to TRBJ2-1; tentative D call: TRBD2 (6 bases). The CDR3 length is 13 residues. Trimming shortened V by 5 bases and J by 4 bases, and 9 bases separated the two germline ends. Germline V gene data show CDR1 as SGHTA and CDR2 as FQGNSA. In nucleotides, the CDR3 is TGTGCCAGCAGCGAGGCGGGGTACAATGAGCAGTTCTTC. Its protein product is CASSEAGYNEQFF. The full variable domain, in which reference TRBV7-2 and TRBJ2-1 provide the parts outside the CDR3, is GAGVSQSPSNKVTEKGKDVELRCDPISGHTALYWYRQSLGQGLEFLIYFQGNSAPDKSGLPSDRFSAERTGGSVSTLTIQRTQQEDSAVYLCASSEAGYNEQFFGPGTRLTVL.

This sequence joins TRBV7-9 and TRBJ1-2; D not certain. CDR1 and CDR2 from the germline V gene are SEHNR and FQNEAQ (reference sequence). This CDR3 region has 14 residues. V dropped 2 bases and J dropped 10 bases, with 17 bases sitting between them. The CDR3 DNA is TGTGCCAGCAGCTTAACGAGTGGGCACCAAGACTACACCTTC. Its translation is CASSLTSGHQDYTF.

The chain links TRBV12-5 to TRBJ1-5, with TRBD1 as a possible D gene (6 bases). The CDR3 is made up of 24 amino acids. Per germline, CDR1 LGHNT and CDR2 FRNRAP. Trimming pared 0 bases from V and 3 bases from J, leaving 36 bases between. CDR3 sequence reads: CASGLVLPRGGWGGFPLFNQPQHF. Here the CDR3 DNA reads TGTGCTAGTGGTTTGGTACTCCCCCGGGGGGGCTGGGGAGGTTTTCCCTTGTTCAATCAGCCCCAGCATTTT.

This chain joins TRBV7-6 and TRBJ2-7; no reliable D call. Trimming removed 5 bases at V and 0 bases at J, with 11 bases between. CDR3 size: 14 residues. The germline V gene encodes CDR1 SGHVS and CDR2 FNYEAQ. The CDR3 nucleotides read TGTGCCAGCAGCCTCAACCCGGGCTCCTACGAGCAGTACTTC. It specifies CASSLNPGSYEQYF.

The chain carries TRBV19 and TRBJ2-1; TRBD1 might be the D (6 bases). Germline loops: CDR1 LNHDA, CDR2 SQIVND (reference sequence). The V gene lost 6 bases and the J gene lost 0 bases, with 15 bases spanning the gap. The CDR3 spans 16 residues. In DNA, the CDR3 is TGTGCCAGTAGGAACAGGGCCTCTGGCTCCTACAATGAGCAGTTCTTC. This sequence encodes CASRNRASGSYNEQFF.

This chain uses TRBV19 with TRBJ1-2; 7 nucleotides match TRBD1. Germline V lookup: CDR1 LNHDA, CDR2 SQIVND (reference sequence). The CDR3 loop spans 15 amino acids. V lost 2 bases and J lost 4; bases outside the gene matches: 7. CDR3 bases: TGTGCCAGTAGTATACTTCGGCAGGGGGGCTATGGCTACACCTTC. Translated, it gives CASSILRQGGYGYTF.

This clone was recorded a few times. The rearrangement links TRBV5-4 to TRBJ2-7; 7 nucleotides line up with TRBD1. Germline CDR1 is SGHNT and CDR2 is YYREEE (reference sequence). Trimming took 4 bases from V and 2 from J; bases not matched to a gene: 3. The CDR3 loop spans 13 amino acids. The CDR3 spells CASSLQGPYEQYF. The CDR3 DNA sequence: TGTGCCAGCAGCCTACAGGGGCCCTACGAGCAGTACTTC.

This clone was observed a single time. This chain joins TRBV15 and TRBJ1-3; no definite D call. The CDR3 runs to 16 residues. Per germline, CDR1 LNHNV and CDR2 YYDKDF (reference sequence). V gave up 0 bases and J gave up 0 bases, with 9 bases separating them. The CDR3 DNA sequence: TGTGCCACCAGCAGAGATCTCAGCGTCTCTGGAAACACCATATATTTT. It encodes CATSRDLSVSGNTIYF.

The rearrangement uses TRBV2 and TRBJ1-6; possible D gene TRBD1, 6 bases. This CDR3 contains 15 residues. Trimming took 7 bases from V and 6 from J, leaving 16 bases between them. Germline V gene lookup returns CDR1 SNHLY and CDR2 FYNNEI. CDR3 amino acids: CASTRPTGRNSPLHF. The DNA for the CDR3 is TGTGCCAGCACCCGTCCGACAGGCCGTAATTCACCCCTCCACTTT.

V usage is TRBV4-3 and J usage is TRBJ1-1, with 9 bases that match TRBD1. The ends lost 0 bases at V and 2 bases at J; junction bases unmatched: 7. The germline V gene encodes CDR1 LGHNA and CDR2 YSLEER. The CDR3 extends over 17 amino acids. In DNA form, the CDR3 reads TGCGCCAGCAGCCAAGATGGACAGGGGTTTTCTAACACTGAAGCTTTCTTT. Protein product: CASSQDGQGFSNTEAFF.

The J gene is TRBJ1-2, the V gene TRBV9; 8 bases align to TRBD1. V trimming: 3 bases; J trimming: 8 bases; junction bases outside the gene matches: 12. Germline V gives CDR1 SGDLS, CDR2 YYNGEE. This CDR3 has 15 residues. Here the CDR3 DNA reads TGTGCCAGCAGCGCGACAGACAGGGGCGCGGGAGGCTACACCTTC. Its translation is CASSATDRGAGGYTF.

The chain uses TRBV7-2 and TRBJ2-5, with D tentatively TRBD1 (5 bases). The CDR3 spans 14 residues. Trimming shortened V by 1 base and J by 4 bases, and 10 bases separated the two germline ends. CDR1 and CDR2 (germline): SGHTA, FQGNSA. The CDR3 sequence is CASSLDAGPETQYF. The CDR3 region has the DNA TGTGCCAGCAGCTTAGATGCAGGGCCAGAGACCCAGTACTTC.

V gene TRBV3-1 (or the pseudogene TRBV3-2) combines with J gene TRBJ2-1; D might be TRBD1 (5 bases). The germline V gene has CDR1 LGHDT and CDR2 YNNKEL (reference sequence). This CDR3 is 15 amino acids long. The ends were cut back, 1 base at V and 4 bases at J, with 11 bases in the middle. CDR3 protein: CASSQVQDIYNEQFF. CDR3 nucleotides: TGTGCCAGCAGCCAAGTACAGGACATTTACAATGAGCAGTTCTTC.

V usage is TRBV3-1 (or the pseudogene TRBV3-2) and J usage is TRBJ1-5; TRBD1 matches 10 bases. The CDR3 is 16 amino acids. Losses at the gene ends were 0 bases for V and 5 bases for J; bases not matched to a gene: 4. Germline CDR1 LGHDT, CDR2 YNNKEL (reference sequence). The CDR3 reads CASSQDGGQGHQPQHF. The CDR3 DNA is TGTGCCAGCAGCCAAGATGGGGGACAGGGGCATCAGCCCCAGCATTTT.

This chain connects TRBV15 to TRBJ2-1; possible D gene TRBD1, 6 bases. The V gene's germline CDR1 is LNHNV and CDR2 YYDKDF (reference sequence). This CDR3 has 15 amino acids. The V gene lost 3 bases and the J gene lost 2 bases, with 11 bases spanning the gap. The CDR3 spells CATSRETGTYNEQFF. DNA of the CDR3: TGTGCCACCAGCAGGGAAACAGGGACCTACAATGAGCAGTTCTTC.

The chain carries TRBV5-1 and TRBJ2-4, with a possible D match to TRBD2 (6 bases). The CDR3 contains 15 residues. CDR1 and CDR2 from the germline V gene are SGHRS and YFSETQ. V lost 0 bases and J 3 bases, leaving 10 bases between the germline ends. Here the CDR3 DNA reads TGCGCCAGCAGCTTGGAGTCGGGGGTCAAAAACATTCAGTACTTC. Residues: CASSLESGVKNIQYF.

V usage is TRBV19 and J usage is TRBJ1-5; D is possibly TRBD1 (6 bases). The CDR3 consists of 14 residues. The germline gives CDR1 LNHDA, CDR2 SQIVND (reference sequence). V lost 6 bases to trimming and J lost 4 bases, with 13 bases between them. CDR3 coding DNA: TGTGCCAGTAGCTGGACAGACGGTAATCAGCCCCAGCATTTT. Translated, it gives CASSWTDGNQPQHF.